This TCR beta chain was obtained from a study of Ad26.COV2.S vaccination and SARS-CoV-2 variants. Overall study findings and caveats: With respect to non-spike TCR breadth, vaccine and placebo recipients were similar.

Indicated treatment: about 20 received Ad26.COV2.S at low or high dose, single or two shots; about 5 received placebo; per-sample allocation not given. The study sampled participants on day 63 after the first vaccine or placebo injection. Whoever gave the sample was an adult aged 18-55 years in Boston. The study used a vaccine consisting of an Ad26 vector that expressed Wuhan-strain SARS-CoV-2 spike. TCRdb keeps only in-frame clones here, not all; method: immunoSEQ multiplex PCR. The table lists about 410,000 clones, about 89% of them singletons, with 1.5% to 2% in the top ten. Germline-derived CDR1 and CDR2 are SGHNT and YYREEE (reference sequence). The germline V and J ends were trimmed by 0 bases and 0 bases, with 13 bases remaining between them. The CDR3 consists of 16 residues. Notes on this clone: Its antigen is unidentified.

This sequence originates from a person between 18 and 65 years old who received the Ad26.COV2.S COVID-19 vaccine or a placebo. The V call is TRBV5-4, the J call TRBJ2-7; the D gene is possibly TRBD2 (5 bases). The input for sequencing was peripheral blood, taken in a trial of Ad26.COV2.S vaccine versus placebo. The CDR3 protein is CASSLDPERSSYEQYF. CDR3 in DNA: TGTGCCAGCAGCTTGGACCCCGAGCGGAGCTCCTACGAGCAGTACTTC.